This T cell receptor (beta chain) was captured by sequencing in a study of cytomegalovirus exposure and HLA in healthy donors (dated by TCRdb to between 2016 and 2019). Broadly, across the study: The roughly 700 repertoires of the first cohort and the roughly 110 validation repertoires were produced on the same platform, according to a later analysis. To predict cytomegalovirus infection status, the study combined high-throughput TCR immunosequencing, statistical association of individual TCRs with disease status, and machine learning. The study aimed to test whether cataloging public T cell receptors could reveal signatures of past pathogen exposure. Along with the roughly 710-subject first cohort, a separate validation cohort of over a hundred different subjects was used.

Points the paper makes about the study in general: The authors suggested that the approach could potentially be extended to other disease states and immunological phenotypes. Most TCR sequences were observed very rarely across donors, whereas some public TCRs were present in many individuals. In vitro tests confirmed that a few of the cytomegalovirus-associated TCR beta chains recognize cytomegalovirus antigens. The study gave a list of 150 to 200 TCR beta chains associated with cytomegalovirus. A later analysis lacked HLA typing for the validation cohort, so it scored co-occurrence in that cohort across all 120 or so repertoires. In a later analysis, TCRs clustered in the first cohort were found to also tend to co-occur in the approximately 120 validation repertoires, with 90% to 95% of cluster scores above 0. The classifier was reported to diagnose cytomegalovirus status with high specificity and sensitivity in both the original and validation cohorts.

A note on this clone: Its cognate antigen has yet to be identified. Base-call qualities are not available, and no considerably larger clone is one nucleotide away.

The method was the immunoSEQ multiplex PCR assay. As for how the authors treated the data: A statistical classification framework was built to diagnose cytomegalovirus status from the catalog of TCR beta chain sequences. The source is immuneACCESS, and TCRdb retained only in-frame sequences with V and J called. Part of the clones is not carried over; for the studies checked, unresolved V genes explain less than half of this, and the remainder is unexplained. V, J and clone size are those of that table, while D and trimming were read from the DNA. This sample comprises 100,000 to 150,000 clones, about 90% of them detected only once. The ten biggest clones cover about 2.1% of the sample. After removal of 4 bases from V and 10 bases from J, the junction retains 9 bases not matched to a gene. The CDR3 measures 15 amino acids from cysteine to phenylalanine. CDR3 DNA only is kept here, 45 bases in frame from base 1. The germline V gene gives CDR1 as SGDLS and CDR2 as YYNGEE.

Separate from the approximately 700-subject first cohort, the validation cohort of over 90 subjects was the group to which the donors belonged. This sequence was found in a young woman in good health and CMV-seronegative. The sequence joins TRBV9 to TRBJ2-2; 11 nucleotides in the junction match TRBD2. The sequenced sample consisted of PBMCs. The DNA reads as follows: TGTGCCAGCAGCCCGGGGGGACTAGCGGTCGCGGAGCTGTTTTTT. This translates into CASSPGGLAVAELFF.